This T cell receptor (beta chain) was captured in a study of T cells expressing NK-cell markers. Study summary: The TCR beta repertoires originated in sorted CD3+CD56+NKG2C+, CD3+CD56+NKG2C- and CD3+CD56-NKG2C+ T cells. HCMV serostatus: most of the eight sequenced donors positive, one negative.

From germline, CDR1 is SGHTA and CDR2 FQGTGA. This CDR3 has 16 amino acids. From the 5' RACE reads, TCRdb lists one entry per CDR3 protein and no DNA. Its clone listing holds about 440,000 distinct CDR3 sequences. Source material: blood T cells: a sorted CD56 or NKG2C T cell subset, CD4+ or CD8+ T cells, or bulk PBMC T cells (not recorded which). The V call is TRBV7-3, the J call TRBJ2-1; no DNA is available, so the TRBD2 call from TCRdb remains unchecked. The TCR was taken from a woman aged 18-69 years in good health. The CDR3 sequence: CASSPIASSSYNEQFF.